The rows below give T cell receptor beta chains drawn from one sample of a study of cytomegalovirus exposure and HLA in healthy donors. Repertoires were generated with immunoSEQ multiplex PCR, while TCRdb's copy carries only in-frame clones and drops some. The sample yields approximately 140,000 clones, 55% to 70% seen once. Sequenced material: PBMCs. The receptors were sampled from a woman aged 60-75 years in good health and CMV-seropositive. Each CDR3 is given without its conserved first and last residue. The order of the fields is V gene, J gene, CDR3 protein.

V gene: TRBV7-9
J gene: TRBJ1-2
CDR3 protein: ASSEEGYGYT

V gene: TRBV28
J gene: TRBJ1-3
CDR3 protein: ASSSPTDRGQRNTIY

V gene: TRBV18
J gene: TRBJ2-5
CDR3 protein: ASSPRATGEETQY

V gene: TRBV25-1
J gene: TRBJ1-2
CDR3 protein: ASSEYVQDGYT

V gene: TRBV28
J gene: TRBJ2-1
CDR3 protein: ASTLGRGDIPNEQF

V gene: TRBV9
J gene: TRBJ2-1
CDR3 protein: ASSRSGPSYNEQF

V gene: TRBV7-2
J gene: TRBJ2-3
CDR3 protein: ASSTGLAEHTDTQY

V gene: TRBV4-2
J gene: TRBJ2-7
CDR3 protein: ASSQGPGGEQY

V gene: TRBV7-8
J gene: TRBJ2-7
CDR3 protein: ASSATGTYYEQY

V gene: TRBV4-2
J gene: TRBJ2-3
CDR3 protein: ASSPTGTGYTDTQY

V gene: TRBV5-1
J gene: TRBJ2-2
CDR3 protein: AGSLEAGSGELF

V gene: TRBV28
J gene: TRBJ1-1
CDR3 protein: ASSLLRGQGMNTEAF

V gene: TRBV5-1
J gene: TRBJ2-7
CDR3 protein: ASGSGSSYEQY

V gene: TRBV23-1
J gene: TRBJ2-1
CDR3 protein: ASSQGTRRAPHNEQF

V gene: TRBV9
J gene: TRBJ1-3
CDR3 protein: ASSASGSGNTIY

V gene: TRBV5-1
J gene: TRBJ2-5
CDR3 protein: ASTSQETQY

V gene: TRBV19
J gene: TRBJ2-1
CDR3 protein: ASSIVGAGKYNEQF

V gene: TRBV5-8
J gene: TRBJ1-5
CDR3 protein: ASSRQINQPQH

V gene: TRBV6-6
J gene: TRBJ2-7
CDR3 protein: ASNAGWNEQY

V gene: TRBV7-2
J gene: TRBJ1-1
CDR3 protein: ASSFTGNTEAF

V gene: TRBV30
J gene: TRBJ2-7
CDR3 protein: AWRSGRAMTYEQY

V gene: TRBV4-2
J gene: TRBJ2-2
CDR3 protein: ASSQDPLDGSGELF

V gene: TRBV30
J gene: TRBJ2-1
CDR3 protein: AWSTGTSSQINEQF

V gene: TRBV7-2
J gene: TRBJ2-2
CDR3 protein: ASSLGGGRVTGELF

V gene: TRBV5-1
J gene: TRBJ2-7
CDR3 protein: ASSLNALGQGNYEQY

V gene: TRBV27
J gene: TRBJ2-7
CDR3 protein: ASSLILGGGEEQY

V gene: TRBV28
J gene: TRBJ2-1
CDR3 protein: ASSRVVQGLIEQF

V gene: TRBV5-1
J gene: TRBJ1-2
CDR3 protein: ASSLGSTGGGGYT

V gene: TRBV29-1
J gene: TRBJ1-1
CDR3 protein: SVRGGGDTEAF

V gene: TRBV4-3
J gene: TRBJ2-3
CDR3 protein: ASSPGKLAGVTDTQY

V gene: TRBV6-5
J gene: TRBJ2-1
CDR3 protein: ASSYKGDKQF